This is a list of T cell receptor beta chains from one sample in a study of shared clonotypes between healthy human individuals. This table comes from immunoSEQ multiplex PCR, and its TCRdb copy is limited to in-frame clones, with some not included. This sample yields 2 million to 2.5 million clones, of which nearly 97% are seen a single time; 0.1% to 0.15% belongs to the top ten. Sequencing was carried out using naive CD4+ T cells sorted from blood. All receptors come from a man between 18 and 29 years old in good health. Both conserved end residues are part of each CDR3. Each record gives: D gene, CDR3 length, clone size, J gene, V gene, CDR3 protein, CDR3 DNA. The D gene is left open where the match is weak. Clone size is stated in some rows and not others, as once, few, many or a class when expanded.

d_gene: TRBD1
len: 15
abundance: .
j_gene: TRBJ2-7
v_gene: TRBV10-1
CDR3aa: CASSEPGQGPYEQYF
CDR3nt: TGCGCCAGCAGCGAACCGGGACAGGGTCCCTACGAGCAGTACTTC

d_gene: .
len: 15
abundance: .
j_gene: TRBJ1-6
v_gene: TRBV28
CDR3aa: CASTTTWGYNSPLHF
CDR3nt: TGTGCCAGCACAACTACCTGGGGTTATAATTCACCCCTCCACTTT

d_gene: .
len: 16
abundance: once
j_gene: TRBJ1-4
v_gene: TRBV7-8
CDR3aa: CASSLFWGDINEKLFF
CDR3nt: TGTGCCAGCAGCTTATTTTGGGGGGACATAAATGAAAAACTGTTTTTT

d_gene: TRBD2
len: 14
abundance: .
j_gene: TRBJ2-7
v_gene: TRBV10-3
CDR3aa: CAISTGTSGVEQYF
CDR3nt: TGTGCCATCAGCACCGGGACTAGCGGGGTCGAGCAGTACTTC

d_gene: TRBD1
len: 16
abundance: .
j_gene: TRBJ1-2
v_gene: TRBV7-2
CDR3aa: CASGPKGAEANYGYTF
CDR3nt: TGTGCCAGCGGACCAAAGGGGGCAGAAGCTAACTATGGCTACACCTTC

d_gene: .
len: 11
abundance: once
j_gene: TRBJ1-1
v_gene: TRBV18
CDR3aa: CASSPGGEAFF
CDR3nt: TGTGCCAGCTCACCAGGGGGTGAAGCTTTCTTT

d_gene: .
len: 14
abundance: .
j_gene: TRBJ2-5
v_gene: TRBV19
CDR3aa: CASNPTGYQETQYF
CDR3nt: TGTGCCTCGAACCCGACGGGGTACCAAGAGACCCAGTACTTC

d_gene: .
len: 15
abundance: .
j_gene: TRBJ2-7
v_gene: TRBV6-5
CDR3aa: CASSYSAVEGYEQYF
CDR3nt: TGTGCCAGCAGTTACTCGGCAGTTGAAGGATACGAGCAGTACTTC

d_gene: .
len: 16
abundance: .
j_gene: TRBJ2-5
v_gene: TRBV28
CDR3aa: CASSTRTEGQGETQYF
CDR3nt: TGTGCCAGCAGTACACGGACGGAAGGGCAGGGAGAGACCCAGTACTTC

d_gene: .
len: 14
abundance: .
j_gene: TRBJ1-5
v_gene: TRBV7-9
CDR3aa: CASIKTVRNQPQHF
CDR3nt: TGTGCCAGCATCAAGACGGTGCGCAATCAGCCCCAGCATTTT

d_gene: .
len: 12
abundance: .
j_gene: TRBJ2-7
v_gene: TRBV6-5
CDR3aa: CASGQGPYEQYF
CDR3nt: TGTGCCAGCGGTCAGGGGCCCTACGAGCAGTACTTC

d_gene: .
len: 13
abundance: few
j_gene: TRBJ1-2
v_gene: TRBV25-1
CDR3aa: CASSEGRLYGYTF
CDR3nt: TGTGCCAGCAGTGAGGGGCGGCTATATGGCTACACCTTC

d_gene: .
len: 17
abundance: .
j_gene: TRBJ2-2
v_gene: TRBV7-2
CDR3aa: CASSLLDPAGVSGELFF
CDR3nt: TGTGCCAGCAGCTTATTAGATCCGGCTGGGGTGTCCGGGGAGCTGTTTTTT

d_gene: .
len: 12
abundance: .
j_gene: TRBJ2-3
v_gene: TRBV7-8
CDR3aa: CASSLSADRQYF
CDR3nt: TGTGCCAGCAGCTTATCAGCAGATAGGCAGTATTTT

d_gene: TRBD2
len: 16
abundance: .
j_gene: TRBJ2-5
v_gene: TRBV7-2
CDR3aa: CASSRSGRASGETQYF
CDR3nt: TGTGCCAGCAGCCGTAGCGGGAGGGCCTCGGGGGAGACCCAGTACTTC

d_gene: .
len: 15
abundance: .
j_gene: TRBJ1-6
v_gene: TRBV18
CDR3aa: CASSPPNGLNSPLHF
CDR3nt: TGTGCCAGCTCACCACCAAACGGGTTGAATTCACCCCTCCACTTT

d_gene: .
len: 14
abundance: .
j_gene: TRBJ1-1
v_gene: TRBV6-6
CDR3aa: CASRGAGENTEAFF
CDR3nt: TGTGCCAGCAGAGGGGCAGGGGAGAACACTGAAGCTTTCTTT

d_gene: .
len: 13
abundance: .
j_gene: TRBJ2-2
v_gene: TRBV7-3
CDR3aa: CASRPTGIGELFF
CDR3nt: TGTGCCAGCAGGCCCACAGGGATCGGGGAGCTGTTTTTT

d_gene: TRBD2
len: 15
abundance: .
j_gene: TRBJ2-1
v_gene: TRBV7-8
CDR3aa: CASSLKREGPGEQFF
CDR3nt: TGTGCCAGCAGCTTAAAACGGGAGGGCCCCGGTGAGCAGTTCTTC

d_gene: TRBD2
len: 16
abundance: .
j_gene: TRBJ2-2
v_gene: TRBV5-1
CDR3aa: CASSPPGLAGPGELFF
CDR3nt: TGCGCCAGCAGCCCGCCGGGACTAGCGGGGCCCGGGGAGCTGTTTTTT

d_gene: .
len: 14
abundance: .
j_gene: TRBJ1-6
v_gene: TRBV19
CDR3aa: CASRGGGNNSPLHF
CDR3nt: TGTGCCAGTAGAGGTGGGGGGAATAATTCACCCCTCCACTTT

d_gene: .
len: 13
abundance: .
j_gene: TRBJ2-2
v_gene: TRBV19
CDR3aa: CASSIVGGGELFF
CDR3nt: TGTGCCAGTAGTATAGTAGGTGGCGGGGAGCTGTTTTTT

d_gene: .
len: 18
abundance: .
j_gene: TRBJ2-3
v_gene: TRBV18
CDR3aa: CASSHNIGSKASTDTQYF
CDR3nt: TGTGCCAGCTCACATAACATCGGATCTAAGGCTAGCACAGATACGCAGTATTTT